Listed below are T cell receptor beta chains from one sample, sequenced in a study of cytomegalovirus exposure and HLA in healthy donors. The repertoire was sequenced with immunoSEQ multiplex PCR; TCRdb's copy has only in-frame clones and lacks some. The sample holds 120,000 or so clones, 70% to 90% seen once. The source material was PBMCs. The receptors come from a woman in her late teens or twenties in good health and CMV-seronegative. The conserved cysteine and the conserved F or W are not part of the CDR3 here.

v_call: TRBV18; j_call: TRBJ1-2; cdr3_aa: ASSPEGGGVRYGYT
v_call: TRBV5-1; j_call: TRBJ2-7; cdr3_aa: ASSRTGSYEQY
v_call: TRBV7-3; j_call: TRBJ1-2; cdr3_aa: ASRRNVNAGGSLYNYGYT
v_call: TRBV28; j_call: TRBJ1-1; cdr3_aa: ASSYATRRGTEAF
v_call: TRBV7-2; j_call: TRBJ2-6; cdr3_aa: ASSFGGKGTVLT
v_call: TRBV2; j_call: TRBJ1-1; cdr3_aa: ASSETGISTEAF
v_call: TRBV11-2; j_call: TRBJ1-4; cdr3_aa: ASSSQGAGNEKLF
v_call: TRBV6-6; j_call: TRBJ2-7; cdr3_aa: ASAGGDRGTEQY
v_call: TRBV6-4; j_call: TRBJ2-7; cdr3_aa: ASSDAGQGIPYEQY
v_call: TRBV10-2; j_call: TRBJ1-5; cdr3_aa: ASSPGQSNQPQH
v_call: TRBV4-3; j_call: TRBJ2-7; cdr3_aa: ASSPGLAGVYEQY
v_call: TRBV7-9; j_call: TRBJ2-1; cdr3_aa: ASSLVGGGLYNEQF
v_call: TRBV7-9; j_call: TRBJ1-5; cdr3_aa: ASNLRIQGHQPQH
v_call: TRBV28; j_call: TRBJ2-3; cdr3_aa: ASSQRGGAY
v_call: TRBV6-1; j_call: TRBJ1-3; cdr3_aa: ASSAGTGEAGNTIY
v_call: TRBV28; j_call: TRBJ1-5; cdr3_aa: ASSLGTGVQPQH
v_call: TRBV7-9; j_call: TRBJ1-1; cdr3_aa: ASRQGSGTEAF
v_call: TRBV9; j_call: TRBJ2-7; cdr3_aa: ASSAYGTSGYEQY
v_call: TRBV5-6; j_call: TRBJ1-5; cdr3_aa: ASSLEEVLPFQPQH
v_call: TRBV6-4; j_call: TRBJ2-2; cdr3_aa: ASAGEFESGELF
v_call: TRBV7-9; j_call: TRBJ2-3; cdr3_aa: AGNSGGAKDTQY
v_call: TRBV9; j_call: TRBJ2-1; cdr3_aa: ASSVGLTSGSYNEQF
v_call: TRBV19; j_call: TRBJ1-2; cdr3_aa: ASSGRVPGYT
v_call: TRBV5-1; j_call: TRBJ2-1; cdr3_aa: ASSLAGRSEQF
v_call: TRBV11-2; j_call: TRBJ2-1; cdr3_aa: ASSKGLAGGIWQF
v_call: TRBV5-1; j_call: TRBJ2-7; cdr3_aa: ASSLAGSNYEQY
v_call: TRBV30; j_call: TRBJ2-2; cdr3_aa: AWSMQGIGTGELF
v_call: TRBV9; j_call: TRBJ2-1; cdr3_aa: ASSVAGGLGNEQF
v_call: TRBV6-1; j_call: TRBJ2-7; cdr3_aa: ASDLNRDYEQY
v_call: TRBV27; j_call: TRBJ1-1; cdr3_aa: ASSLAPTVGTEAF
v_call: TRBV7-2; j_call: TRBJ1-2; cdr3_aa: ASSLEGLAGGGYT
v_call: TRBV4-1; j_call: TRBJ1-2; cdr3_aa: ASSQFAGLSGYT
v_call: TRBV18; j_call: TRBJ1-2; cdr3_aa: ASSPDSPNYGYT
v_call: TRBV9; j_call: TRBJ2-1; cdr3_aa: ASSGRDSSYNEQF
v_call: TRBV7-9; j_call: TRBJ2-7; cdr3_aa: ASSPGTAFYEQY
v_call: TRBV2; j_call: TRBJ2-1; cdr3_aa: ASSDPMPPSEDRSSYNEQF
v_call: TRBV7-3; j_call: TRBJ2-6; cdr3_aa: ASSPSTGTGANVLT
v_call: TRBV6-6; j_call: TRBJ1-4; cdr3_aa: ASRPRGNEKLF
v_call: TRBV25-1; j_call: TRBJ2-6; cdr3_aa: ASSEVTGSGANVLT
v_call: TRBV6-1; j_call: TRBJ2-6; cdr3_aa: ASSLAVDGANVLT
v_call: TRBV6-1; j_call: TRBJ2-1; cdr3_aa: ASRTRGLKDNEQF
v_call: TRBV13; j_call: TRBJ2-7; cdr3_aa: ASRPVAGHEQY
v_call: TRBV7-3; j_call: TRBJ2-5; cdr3_aa: ASSPGLGPTETQY
v_call: TRBV20-1; j_call: TRBJ1-2; cdr3_aa: SARASYGYT
v_call: TRBV7-9; j_call: TRBJ2-7; cdr3_aa: ASSFENGHEQY
v_call: TRBV9; j_call: TRBJ1-2; cdr3_aa: ASSPTDRNYGYT
v_call: TRBV11-3; j_call: TRBJ2-3; cdr3_aa: ASSPGTSRTDTQY
v_call: TRBV29-1; j_call: TRBJ1-2; cdr3_aa: SVPRQGAGT
v_call: TRBV4-1; j_call: TRBJ1-2; cdr3_aa: ASSQEEVGAIYGYT
v_call: TRBV27; j_call: TRBJ2-1; cdr3_aa: ASSLSLAGAHEQF
v_call: TRBV6-1; j_call: TRBJ1-4; cdr3_aa: ASSEVHGTLEKLF
v_call: TRBV27; j_call: TRBJ2-1; cdr3_aa: ASSFWKSTYSYNEQF
v_call: TRBV19; j_call: TRBJ1-2; cdr3_aa: ASSMGQGGGYT
v_call: TRBV7-8; j_call: TRBJ1-5; cdr3_aa: ASSLARAVNQPQH
v_call: TRBV6-6; j_call: TRBJ1-2; cdr3_aa: ASMPSGRNYGYT